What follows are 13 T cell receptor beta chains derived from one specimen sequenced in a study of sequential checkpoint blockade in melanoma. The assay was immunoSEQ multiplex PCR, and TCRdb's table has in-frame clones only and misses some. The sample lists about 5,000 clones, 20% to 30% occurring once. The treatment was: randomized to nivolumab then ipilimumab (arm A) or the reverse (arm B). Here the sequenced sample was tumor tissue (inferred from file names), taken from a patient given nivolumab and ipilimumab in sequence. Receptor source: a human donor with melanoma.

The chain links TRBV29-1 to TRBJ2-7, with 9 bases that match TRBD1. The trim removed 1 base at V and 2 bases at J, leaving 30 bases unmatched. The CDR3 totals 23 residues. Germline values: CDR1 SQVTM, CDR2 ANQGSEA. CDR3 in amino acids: CSVEADTGQGSRRRDKWPYEQYF. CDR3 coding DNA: TGCAGCGTTGAAGCGGATACGGGACAGGGATCTAGGAGGCGCGATAAATGGCCCTACGAGCAGTACTTC.

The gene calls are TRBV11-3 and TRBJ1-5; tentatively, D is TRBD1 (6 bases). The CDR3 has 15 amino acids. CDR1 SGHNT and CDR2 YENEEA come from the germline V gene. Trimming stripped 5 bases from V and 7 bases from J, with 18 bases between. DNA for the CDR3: TGTGCCAGCAGCCGCAGGGAGGGGGGAAAACAGCCCCAGCATTTT. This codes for CASSRREGGKQPQHF.

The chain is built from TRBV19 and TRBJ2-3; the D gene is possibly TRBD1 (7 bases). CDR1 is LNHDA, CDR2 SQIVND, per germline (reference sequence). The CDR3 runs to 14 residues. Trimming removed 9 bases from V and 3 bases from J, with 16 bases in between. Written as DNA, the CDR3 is TGTGCCAGCTCCTCAGGGGGGAAGACAGATACGCAGTATTTT. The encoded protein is CASSSGGKTDTQYF.

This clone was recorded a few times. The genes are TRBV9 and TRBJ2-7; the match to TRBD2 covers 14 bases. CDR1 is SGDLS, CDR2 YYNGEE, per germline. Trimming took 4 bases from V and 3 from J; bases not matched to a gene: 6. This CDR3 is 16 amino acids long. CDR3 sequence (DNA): TGTGCCAGCAGCCCGGGACTAGCGGGAGTGATCTACGAGCAGTACTTC. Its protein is CASSPGLAGVIYEQYF.

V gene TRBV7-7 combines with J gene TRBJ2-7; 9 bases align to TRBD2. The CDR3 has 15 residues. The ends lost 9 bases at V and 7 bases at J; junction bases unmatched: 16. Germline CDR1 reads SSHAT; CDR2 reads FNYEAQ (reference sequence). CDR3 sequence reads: CARSHSAGGPGEQYF. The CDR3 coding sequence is TGTGCCAGAAGCCACAGTGCGGGAGGGCCGGGGGAGCAGTACTTC.

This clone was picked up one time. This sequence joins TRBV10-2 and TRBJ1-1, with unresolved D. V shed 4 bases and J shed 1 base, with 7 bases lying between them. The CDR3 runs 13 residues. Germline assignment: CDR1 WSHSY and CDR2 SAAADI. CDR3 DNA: TGCGCCAGCAGTGCGTCCCAGAACACTGAAGCTTTCTTT. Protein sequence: CASSASQNTEAFF.

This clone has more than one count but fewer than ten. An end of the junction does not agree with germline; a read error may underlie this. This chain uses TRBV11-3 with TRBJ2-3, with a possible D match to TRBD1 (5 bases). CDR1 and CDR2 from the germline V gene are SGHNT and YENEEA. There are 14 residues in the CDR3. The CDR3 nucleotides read TGTGCTAGCAGCTTAGGCCTTCAGGGAGATACGCAGTATTTT. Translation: CASSLGLQGDTQYF.

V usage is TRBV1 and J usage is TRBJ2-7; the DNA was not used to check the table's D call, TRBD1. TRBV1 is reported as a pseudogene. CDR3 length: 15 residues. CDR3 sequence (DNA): TGCGCCAGCAGCCAAGTAGTGGACAGCTCCTACGAGCAGTACTTC. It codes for CASSQVVDSSYEQYF.

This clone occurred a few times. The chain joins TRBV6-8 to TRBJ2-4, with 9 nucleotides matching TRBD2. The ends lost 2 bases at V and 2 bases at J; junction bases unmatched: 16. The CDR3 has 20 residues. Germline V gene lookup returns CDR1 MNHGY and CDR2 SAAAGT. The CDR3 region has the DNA TGTGCCAGCAGTTACAGGGCCGGGGGTGCTAGCGGGGTGTCCAAAAACATTCAGTACTTC. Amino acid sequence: CASSYRAGGASGVSKNIQYF.

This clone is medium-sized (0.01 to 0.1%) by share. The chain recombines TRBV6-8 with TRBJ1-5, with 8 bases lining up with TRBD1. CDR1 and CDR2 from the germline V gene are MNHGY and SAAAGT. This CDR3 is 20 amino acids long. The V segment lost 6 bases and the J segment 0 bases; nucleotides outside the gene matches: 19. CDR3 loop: CASSPAVDRALLSSNQPQHF. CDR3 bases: TGTGCCAGCAGCCCCGCGGTGGACAGGGCCCTATTAAGTAGCAATCAGCCCCAGCATTTT.

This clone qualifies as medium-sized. The DNA for the CDR3 is TGTGCCAGCAGCGAAACTAGCGGAAAAAGCACAGATACGCAGTATTTT. Its translation is CASSETSGKSTDTQYF. This rearrangement joins TRBV11-3 to TRBJ2-3; TRBD2 agrees at 8 bases. V dropped 5 bases and J dropped 0; count of bases not matched to a gene: 7. CDR1 SGHNT and CDR2 YENEEA come from the germline V gene. The CDR3 runs 16 residues.

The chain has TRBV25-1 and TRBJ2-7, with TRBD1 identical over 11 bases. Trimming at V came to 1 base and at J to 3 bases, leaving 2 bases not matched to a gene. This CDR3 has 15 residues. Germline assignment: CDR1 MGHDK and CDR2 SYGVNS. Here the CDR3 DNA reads TGTGCCAGCAGTGAATCCGGGACAGGGGGCTACGAGCAGTACTTC. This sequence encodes CASSESGTGGYEQYF.

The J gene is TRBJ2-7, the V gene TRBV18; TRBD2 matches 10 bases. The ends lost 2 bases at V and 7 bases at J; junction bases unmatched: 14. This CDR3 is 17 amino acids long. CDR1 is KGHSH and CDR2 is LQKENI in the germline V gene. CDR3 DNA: TGTGCCAGCTCACCAGAGCTGGTGGCTAGCGGGAGTGGGGAGCAGTACTTC. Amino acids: CASSPELVASGSGEQYF.